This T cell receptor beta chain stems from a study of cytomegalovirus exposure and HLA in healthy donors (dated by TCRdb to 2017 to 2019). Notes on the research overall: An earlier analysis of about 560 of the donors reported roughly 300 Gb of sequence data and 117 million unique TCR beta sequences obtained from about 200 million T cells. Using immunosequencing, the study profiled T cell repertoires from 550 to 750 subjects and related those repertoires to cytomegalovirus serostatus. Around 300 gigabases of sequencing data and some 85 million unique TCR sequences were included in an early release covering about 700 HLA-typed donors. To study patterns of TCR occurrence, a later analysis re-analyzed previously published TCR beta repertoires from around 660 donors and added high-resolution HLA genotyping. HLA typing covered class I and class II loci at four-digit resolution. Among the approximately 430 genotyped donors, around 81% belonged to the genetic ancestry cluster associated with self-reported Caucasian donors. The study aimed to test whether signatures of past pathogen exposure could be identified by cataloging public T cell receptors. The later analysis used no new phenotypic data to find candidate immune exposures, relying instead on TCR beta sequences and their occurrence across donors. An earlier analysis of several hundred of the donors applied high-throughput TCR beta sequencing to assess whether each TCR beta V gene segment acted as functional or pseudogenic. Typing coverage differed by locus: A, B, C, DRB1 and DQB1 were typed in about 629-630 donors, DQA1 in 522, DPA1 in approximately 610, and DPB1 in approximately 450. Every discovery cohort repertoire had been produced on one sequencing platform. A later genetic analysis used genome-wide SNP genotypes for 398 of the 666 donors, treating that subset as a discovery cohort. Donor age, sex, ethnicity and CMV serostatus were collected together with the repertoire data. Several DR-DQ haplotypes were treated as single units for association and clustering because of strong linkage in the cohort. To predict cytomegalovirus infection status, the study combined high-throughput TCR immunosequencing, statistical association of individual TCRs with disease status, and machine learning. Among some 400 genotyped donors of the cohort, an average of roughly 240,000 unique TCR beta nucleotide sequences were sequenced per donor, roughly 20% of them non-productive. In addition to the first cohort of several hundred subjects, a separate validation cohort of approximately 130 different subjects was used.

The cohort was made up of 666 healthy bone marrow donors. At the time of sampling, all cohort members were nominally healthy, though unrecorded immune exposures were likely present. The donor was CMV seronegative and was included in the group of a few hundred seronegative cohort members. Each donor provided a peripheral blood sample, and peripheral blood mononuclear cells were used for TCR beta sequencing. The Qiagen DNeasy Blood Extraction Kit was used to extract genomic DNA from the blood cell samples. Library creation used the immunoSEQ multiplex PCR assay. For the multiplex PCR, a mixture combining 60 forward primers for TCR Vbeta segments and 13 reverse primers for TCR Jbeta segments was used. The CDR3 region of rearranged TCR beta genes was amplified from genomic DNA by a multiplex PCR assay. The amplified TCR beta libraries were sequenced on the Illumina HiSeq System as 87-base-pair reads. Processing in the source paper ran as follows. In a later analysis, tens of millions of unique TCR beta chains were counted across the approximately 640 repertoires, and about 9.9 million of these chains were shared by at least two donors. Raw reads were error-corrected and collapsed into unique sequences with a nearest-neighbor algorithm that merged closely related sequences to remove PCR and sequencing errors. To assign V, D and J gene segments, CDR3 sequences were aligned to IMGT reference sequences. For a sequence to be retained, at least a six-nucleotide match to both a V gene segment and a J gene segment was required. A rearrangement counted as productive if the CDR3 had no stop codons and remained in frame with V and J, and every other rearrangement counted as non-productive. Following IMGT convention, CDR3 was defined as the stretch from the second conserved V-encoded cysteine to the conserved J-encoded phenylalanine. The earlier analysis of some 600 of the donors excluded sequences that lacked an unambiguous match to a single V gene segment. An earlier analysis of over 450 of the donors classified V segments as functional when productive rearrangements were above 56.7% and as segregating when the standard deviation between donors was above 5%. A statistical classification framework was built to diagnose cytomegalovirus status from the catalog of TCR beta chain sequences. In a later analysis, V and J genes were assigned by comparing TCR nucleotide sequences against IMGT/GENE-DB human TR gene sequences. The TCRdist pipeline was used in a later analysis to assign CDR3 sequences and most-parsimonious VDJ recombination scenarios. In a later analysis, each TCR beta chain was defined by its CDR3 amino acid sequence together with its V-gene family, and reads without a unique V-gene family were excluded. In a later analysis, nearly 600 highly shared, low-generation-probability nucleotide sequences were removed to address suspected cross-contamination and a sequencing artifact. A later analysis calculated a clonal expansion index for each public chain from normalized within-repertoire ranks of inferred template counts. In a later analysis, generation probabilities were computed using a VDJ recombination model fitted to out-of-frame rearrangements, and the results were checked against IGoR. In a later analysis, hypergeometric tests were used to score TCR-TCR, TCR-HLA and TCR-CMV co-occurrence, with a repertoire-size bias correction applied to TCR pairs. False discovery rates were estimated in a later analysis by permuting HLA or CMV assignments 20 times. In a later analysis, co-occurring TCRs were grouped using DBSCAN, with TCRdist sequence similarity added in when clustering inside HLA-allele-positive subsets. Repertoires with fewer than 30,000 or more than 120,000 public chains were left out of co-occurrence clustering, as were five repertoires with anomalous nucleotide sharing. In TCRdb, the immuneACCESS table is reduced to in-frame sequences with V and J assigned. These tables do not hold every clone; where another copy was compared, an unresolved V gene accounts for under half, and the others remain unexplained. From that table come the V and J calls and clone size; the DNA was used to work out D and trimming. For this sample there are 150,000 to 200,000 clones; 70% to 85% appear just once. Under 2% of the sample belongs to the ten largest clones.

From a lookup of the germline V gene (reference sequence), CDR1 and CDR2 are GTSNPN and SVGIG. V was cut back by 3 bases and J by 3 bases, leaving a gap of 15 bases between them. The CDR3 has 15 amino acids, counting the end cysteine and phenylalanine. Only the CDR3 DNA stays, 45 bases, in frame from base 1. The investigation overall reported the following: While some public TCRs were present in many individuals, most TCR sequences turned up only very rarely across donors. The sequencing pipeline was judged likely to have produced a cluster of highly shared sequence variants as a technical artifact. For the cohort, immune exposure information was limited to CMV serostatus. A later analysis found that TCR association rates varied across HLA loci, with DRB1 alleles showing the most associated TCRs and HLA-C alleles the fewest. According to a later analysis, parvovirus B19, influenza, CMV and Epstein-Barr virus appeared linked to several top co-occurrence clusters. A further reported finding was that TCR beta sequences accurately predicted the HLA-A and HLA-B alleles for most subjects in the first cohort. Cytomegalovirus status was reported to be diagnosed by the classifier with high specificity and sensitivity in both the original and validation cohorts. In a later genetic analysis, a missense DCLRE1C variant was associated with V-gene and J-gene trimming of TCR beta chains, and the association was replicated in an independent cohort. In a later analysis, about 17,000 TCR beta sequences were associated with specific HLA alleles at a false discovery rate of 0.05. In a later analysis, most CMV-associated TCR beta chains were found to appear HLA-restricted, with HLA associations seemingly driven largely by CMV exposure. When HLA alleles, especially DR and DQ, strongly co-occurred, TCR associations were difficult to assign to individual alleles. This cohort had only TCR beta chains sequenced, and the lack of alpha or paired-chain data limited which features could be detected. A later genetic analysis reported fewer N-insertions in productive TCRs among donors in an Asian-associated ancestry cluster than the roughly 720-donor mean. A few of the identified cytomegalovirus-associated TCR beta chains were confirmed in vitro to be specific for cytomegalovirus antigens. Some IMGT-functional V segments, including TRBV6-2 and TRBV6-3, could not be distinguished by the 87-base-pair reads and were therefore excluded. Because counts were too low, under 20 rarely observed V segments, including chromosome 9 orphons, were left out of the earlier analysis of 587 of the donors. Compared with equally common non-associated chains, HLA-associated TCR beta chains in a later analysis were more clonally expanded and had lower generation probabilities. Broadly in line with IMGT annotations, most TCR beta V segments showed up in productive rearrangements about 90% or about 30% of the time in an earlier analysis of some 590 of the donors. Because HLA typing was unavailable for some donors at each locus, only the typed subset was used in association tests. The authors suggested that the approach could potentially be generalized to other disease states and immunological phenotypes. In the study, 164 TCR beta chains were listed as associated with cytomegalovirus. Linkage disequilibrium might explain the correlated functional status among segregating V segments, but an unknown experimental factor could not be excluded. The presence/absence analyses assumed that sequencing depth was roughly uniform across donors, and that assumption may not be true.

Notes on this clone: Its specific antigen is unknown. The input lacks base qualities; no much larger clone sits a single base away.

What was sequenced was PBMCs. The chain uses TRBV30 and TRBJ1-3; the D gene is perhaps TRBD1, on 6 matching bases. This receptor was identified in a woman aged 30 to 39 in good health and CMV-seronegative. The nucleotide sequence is TGTGCCTGGAGGGGACGGGGGGGCTTTGGAAACACCATATATTTT. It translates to CAWRGRGGFGNTIYF.